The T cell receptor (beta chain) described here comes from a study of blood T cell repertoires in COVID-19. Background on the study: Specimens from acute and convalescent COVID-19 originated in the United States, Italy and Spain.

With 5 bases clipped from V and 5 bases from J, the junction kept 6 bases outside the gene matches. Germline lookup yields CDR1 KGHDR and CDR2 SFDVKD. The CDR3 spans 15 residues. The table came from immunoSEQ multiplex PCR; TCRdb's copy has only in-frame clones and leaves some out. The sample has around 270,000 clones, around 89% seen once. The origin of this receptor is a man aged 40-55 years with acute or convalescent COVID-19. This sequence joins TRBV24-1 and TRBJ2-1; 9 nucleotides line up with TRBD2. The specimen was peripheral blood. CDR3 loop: CATSVGGGANNEQFF. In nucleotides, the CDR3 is TGTGCCACCAGTGTTGGCGGGGGGGCCAACAATGAGCAGTTCTTC.